This T cell receptor beta chain was identified in a study of cytomegalovirus exposure and HLA in healthy donors. This clone was observed many times. What it binds is unknown. Study-wide results and limits: Cytomegalovirus association was listed for about 170 TCR beta chains. Many donors shared some public TCRs, even though most TCR sequences were rare.

The donors belonged to the roughly 130-subject validation cohort, separate from the roughly 720-subject first cohort. Germline loops: CDR1 MNHNS, CDR2 SASEGT. V was pared by 1 base and J by 14 bases, with 15 bases of the junction left unmatched. The CDR3 is 16 amino acids. Method: immunoSEQ multiplex PCR; TCRdb's copy keeps in-frame clones and lacks some. The sample yields roughly 120,000 clones, more than 75% seen once. Input material: PBMCs. The receptor was isolated from a woman between 18 and 29 years old in good health and CMV-seropositive. The chain carries TRBV6-1 and TRBJ2-2, with 8 bases lining up with TRBD2. The CDR3 DNA is TGTGCCAGCAGTGAAGGCAGCGGGGGACCGGACGGTAGACTGTTTTTT. Translating gives CASSEGSGGPDGRLFF.